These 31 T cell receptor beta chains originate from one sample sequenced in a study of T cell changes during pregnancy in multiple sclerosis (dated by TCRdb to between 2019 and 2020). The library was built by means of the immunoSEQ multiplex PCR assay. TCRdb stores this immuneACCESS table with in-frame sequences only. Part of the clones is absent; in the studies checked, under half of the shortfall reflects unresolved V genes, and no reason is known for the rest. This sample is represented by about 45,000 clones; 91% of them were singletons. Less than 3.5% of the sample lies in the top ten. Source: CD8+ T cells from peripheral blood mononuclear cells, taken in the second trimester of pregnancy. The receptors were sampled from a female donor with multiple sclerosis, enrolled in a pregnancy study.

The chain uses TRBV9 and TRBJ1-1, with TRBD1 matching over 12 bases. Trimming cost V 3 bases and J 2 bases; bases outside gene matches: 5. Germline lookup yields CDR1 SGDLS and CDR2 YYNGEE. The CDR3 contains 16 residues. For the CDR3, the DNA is TGTGCCAGCAGCGAACTCGGGACAGGGGGCAACACTGAAGCTTTCTTT. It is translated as CASSELGTGGNTEAFF.

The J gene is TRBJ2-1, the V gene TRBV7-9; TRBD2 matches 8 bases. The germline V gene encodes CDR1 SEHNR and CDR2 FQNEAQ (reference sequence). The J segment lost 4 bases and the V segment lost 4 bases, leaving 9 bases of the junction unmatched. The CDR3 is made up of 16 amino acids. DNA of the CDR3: TGTGCCAGCAGCTCACCTACTAGCGGAAGATACAATGAGCAGTTCTTC. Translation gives CASSSPTSGRYNEQFF.

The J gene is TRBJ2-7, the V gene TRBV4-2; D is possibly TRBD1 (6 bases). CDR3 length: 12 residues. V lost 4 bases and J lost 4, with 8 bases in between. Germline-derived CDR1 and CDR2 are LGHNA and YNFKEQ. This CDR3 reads CASSPGQYEQYF. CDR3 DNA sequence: TGTGCCAGCAGCCCAGGACAGTACGAGCAGTACTTC.

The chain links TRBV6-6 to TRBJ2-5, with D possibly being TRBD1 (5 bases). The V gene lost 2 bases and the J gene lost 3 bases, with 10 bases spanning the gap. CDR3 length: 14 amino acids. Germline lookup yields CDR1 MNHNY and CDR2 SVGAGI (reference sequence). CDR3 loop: CASSYGAAKETQYF. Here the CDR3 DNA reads TGTGCCAGCAGTTACGGGGCAGCTAAAGAGACCCAGTACTTC.

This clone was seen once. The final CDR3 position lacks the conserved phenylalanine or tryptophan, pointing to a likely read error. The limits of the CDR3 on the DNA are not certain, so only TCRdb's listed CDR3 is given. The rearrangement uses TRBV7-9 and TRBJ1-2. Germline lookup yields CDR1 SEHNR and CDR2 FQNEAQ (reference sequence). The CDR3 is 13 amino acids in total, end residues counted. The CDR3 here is CASSLVPYEGPHP.

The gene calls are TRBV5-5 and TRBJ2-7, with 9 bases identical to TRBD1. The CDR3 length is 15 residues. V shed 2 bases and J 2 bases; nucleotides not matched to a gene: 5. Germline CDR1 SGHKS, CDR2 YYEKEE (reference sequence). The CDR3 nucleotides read TGTGCCAGCAGCTTCTCCGGGACAGGGACCTACGAGCAGTACTTC. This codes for CASSFSGTGTYEQYF.

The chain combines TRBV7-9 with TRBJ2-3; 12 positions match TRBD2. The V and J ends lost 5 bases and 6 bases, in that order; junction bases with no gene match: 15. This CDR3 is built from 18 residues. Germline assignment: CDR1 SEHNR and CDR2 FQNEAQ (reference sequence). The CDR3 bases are TGTGCCAGCAGCCTATACCCGTGGACTAGCGGGGCCGGGGATACGCAGTATTTT. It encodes CASSLYPWTSGAGDTQYF.

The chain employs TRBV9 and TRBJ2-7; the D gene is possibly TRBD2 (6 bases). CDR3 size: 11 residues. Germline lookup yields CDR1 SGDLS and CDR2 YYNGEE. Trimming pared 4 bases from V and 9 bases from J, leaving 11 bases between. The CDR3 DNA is TGTGCCAGCAGCAACAGCGGGCCGCAGTACTTC. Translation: CASSNSGPQYF. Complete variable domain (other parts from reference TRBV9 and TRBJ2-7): DSGVTQTPKHLITATGQRVTLRCSPRSGDLSVYWYQQSLDQGLQFLIQYYNGEERAKGNILERFSAQQFPDLHSELNLSSLELGDSALYFCASSNSGPQYFGPGTRLTVT.

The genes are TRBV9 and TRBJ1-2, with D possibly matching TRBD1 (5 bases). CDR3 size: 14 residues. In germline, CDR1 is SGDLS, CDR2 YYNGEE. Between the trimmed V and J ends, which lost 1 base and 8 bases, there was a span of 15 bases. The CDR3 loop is CASSVIGSGKGYTF. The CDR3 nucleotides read TGTGCCAGCAGCGTAATAGGGTCAGGGAAAGGCTACACCTTC.

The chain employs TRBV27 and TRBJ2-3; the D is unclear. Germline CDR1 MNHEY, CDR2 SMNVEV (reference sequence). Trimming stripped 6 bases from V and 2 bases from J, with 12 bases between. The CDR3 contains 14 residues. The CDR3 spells CASRRIAATDTQYF. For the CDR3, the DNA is TGTGCCAGCAGACGTATTGCGGCCACAGATACGCAGTATTTT.

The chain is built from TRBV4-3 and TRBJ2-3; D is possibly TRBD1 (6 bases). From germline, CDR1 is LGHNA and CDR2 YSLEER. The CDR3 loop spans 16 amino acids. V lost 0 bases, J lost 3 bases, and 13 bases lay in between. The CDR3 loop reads CASSQDLWQGTDTQYF. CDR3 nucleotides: TGCGCCAGCAGCCAAGATCTTTGGCAGGGGACAGATACGCAGTATTTT.

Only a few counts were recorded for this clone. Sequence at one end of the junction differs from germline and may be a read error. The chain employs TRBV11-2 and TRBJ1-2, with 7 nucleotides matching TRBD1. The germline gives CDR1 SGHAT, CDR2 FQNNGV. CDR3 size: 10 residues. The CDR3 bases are TGTGCCAGCAGCGGACGAGGGACAGACTTC. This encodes CASSGRGTDF.

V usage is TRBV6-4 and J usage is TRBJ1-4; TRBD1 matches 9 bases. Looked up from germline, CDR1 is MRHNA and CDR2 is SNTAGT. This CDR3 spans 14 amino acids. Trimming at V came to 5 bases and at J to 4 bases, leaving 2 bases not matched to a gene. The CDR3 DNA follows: TGTGCCAGCAGTCCGGGACAGGGTAATGAAAAACTGTTTTTT. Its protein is CASSPGQGNEKLFF.

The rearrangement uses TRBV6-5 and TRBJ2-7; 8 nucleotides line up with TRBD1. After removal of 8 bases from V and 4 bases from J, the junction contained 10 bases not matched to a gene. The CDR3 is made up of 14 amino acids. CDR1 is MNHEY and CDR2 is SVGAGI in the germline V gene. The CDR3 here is CASALQDREYEQYF. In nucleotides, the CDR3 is TGTGCCAGCGCCCTCCAGGACAGGGAGTACGAGCAGTACTTC.

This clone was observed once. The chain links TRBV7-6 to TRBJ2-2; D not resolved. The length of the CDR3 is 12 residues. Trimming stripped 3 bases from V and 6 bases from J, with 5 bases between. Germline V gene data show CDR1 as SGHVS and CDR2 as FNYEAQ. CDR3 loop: CASSFFSGELFF. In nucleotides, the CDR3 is TGTGCCAGCAGCTTTTTCTCCGGGGAGCTGTTTTTT.

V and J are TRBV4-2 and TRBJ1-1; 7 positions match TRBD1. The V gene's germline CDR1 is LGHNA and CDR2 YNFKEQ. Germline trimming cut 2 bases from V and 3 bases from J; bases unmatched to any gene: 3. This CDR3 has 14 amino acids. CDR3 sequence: CASSQSTGDTEAFF. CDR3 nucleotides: TGTGCCAGCAGCCAATCCACAGGGGACACTGAAGCTTTCTTT.

CDR3 sequence (DNA): TGTGCCAGCAGTTACTCGGCAGGGTCTGAAGCTTTCTTT. Its protein is CASSYSAGSEAFF. This chain links TRBV6-5 with TRBJ1-1, with a possible D match to TRBD1 (5 bases). Deletions cut 0 bases from V and 6 bases from J, with 8 bases between. Per germline, CDR1 MNHEY and CDR2 SVGAGI. The length of the CDR3 is 13 residues.

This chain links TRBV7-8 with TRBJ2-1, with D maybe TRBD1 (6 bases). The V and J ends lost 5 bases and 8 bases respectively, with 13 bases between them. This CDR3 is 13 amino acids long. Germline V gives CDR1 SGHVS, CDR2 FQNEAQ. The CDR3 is CASSGGSVDEQFF. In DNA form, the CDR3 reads TGTGCCAGCAGCGGGGGCTCGGTCGATGAGCAGTTCTTC.

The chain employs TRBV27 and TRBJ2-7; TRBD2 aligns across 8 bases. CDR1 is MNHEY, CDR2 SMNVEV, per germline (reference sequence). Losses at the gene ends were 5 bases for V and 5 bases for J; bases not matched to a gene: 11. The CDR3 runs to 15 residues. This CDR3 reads CASSTRSGGEDEQYF. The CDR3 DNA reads TGTGCCAGCAGTACCCGATCGGGGGGGGAGGACGAGCAGTACTTC.

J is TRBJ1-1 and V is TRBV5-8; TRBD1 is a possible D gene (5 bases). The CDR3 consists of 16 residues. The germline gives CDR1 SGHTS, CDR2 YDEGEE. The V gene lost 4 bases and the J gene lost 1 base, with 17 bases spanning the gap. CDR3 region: CASSPEGIRRNTEAFF. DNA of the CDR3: TGTGCCAGCAGCCCGGAGGGGATTCGGAGGAACACTGAAGCTTTCTTT.

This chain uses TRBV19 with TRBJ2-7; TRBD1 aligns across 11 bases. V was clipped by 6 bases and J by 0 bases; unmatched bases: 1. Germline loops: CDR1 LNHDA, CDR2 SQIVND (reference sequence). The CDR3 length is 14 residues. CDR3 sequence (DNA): TGTGCCAGTAGGGGGACAGGGGGCTCCTACGAGCAGTACTTC. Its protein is CASRGTGGSYEQYF. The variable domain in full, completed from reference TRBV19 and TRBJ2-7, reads DGGITQSPKYLFRKEGQNVTLSCEQNLNHDAMYWYRQDPGQGLRLIYYSQIVNDFQKGDIAEGYSVSREKKESFPLTVTSAQKNPTAFYLCASRGTGGSYEQYFGPGTRLTVT.

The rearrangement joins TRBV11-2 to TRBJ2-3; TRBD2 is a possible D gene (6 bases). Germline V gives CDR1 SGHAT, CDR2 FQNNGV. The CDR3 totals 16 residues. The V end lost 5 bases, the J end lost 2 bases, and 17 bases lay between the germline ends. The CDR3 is CASSPWAGGPTDTQYF. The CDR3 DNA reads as TGTGCCAGCAGCCCCTGGGCCGGGGGACCCACAGATACGCAGTATTTT.

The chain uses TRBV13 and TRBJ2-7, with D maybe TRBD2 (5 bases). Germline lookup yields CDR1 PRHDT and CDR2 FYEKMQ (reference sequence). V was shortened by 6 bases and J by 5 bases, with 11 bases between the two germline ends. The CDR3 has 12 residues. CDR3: CASSLRGNEQYF. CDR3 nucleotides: TGTGCCAGCAGTCTAAGAGGGAACGAGCAGTACTTC.

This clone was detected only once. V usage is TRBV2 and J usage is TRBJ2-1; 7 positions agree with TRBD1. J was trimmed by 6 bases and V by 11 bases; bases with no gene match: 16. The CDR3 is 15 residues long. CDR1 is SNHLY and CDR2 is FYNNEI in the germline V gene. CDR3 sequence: CASLLGKGAINEQFF. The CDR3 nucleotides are TGTGCCTCCCTTTTGGGGAAGGGGGCGATCAATGAGCAGTTCTTC.

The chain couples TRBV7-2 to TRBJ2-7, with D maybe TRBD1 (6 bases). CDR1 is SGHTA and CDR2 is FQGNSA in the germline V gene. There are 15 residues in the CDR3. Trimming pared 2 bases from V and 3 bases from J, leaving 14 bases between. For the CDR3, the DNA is TGTGCCAGCAGCTTATATGGGACACAAGTCTACGAGCAGTACTTC. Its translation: CASSLYGTQVYEQYF.

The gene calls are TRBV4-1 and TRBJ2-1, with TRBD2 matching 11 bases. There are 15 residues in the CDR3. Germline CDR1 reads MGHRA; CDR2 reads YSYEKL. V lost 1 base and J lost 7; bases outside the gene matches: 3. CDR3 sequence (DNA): TGCGCCAGCAGCCAAGTTAGCGGGGGGGGAAATGAGCAGTTCTTC. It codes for CASSQVSGGGNEQFF.

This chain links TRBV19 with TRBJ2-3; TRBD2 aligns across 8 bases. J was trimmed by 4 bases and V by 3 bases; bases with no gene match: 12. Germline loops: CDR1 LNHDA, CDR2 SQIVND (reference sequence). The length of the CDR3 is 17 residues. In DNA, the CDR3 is TGTGCCAGTAGTATTCGACTACTAGCGGCCCTCCCAGATACGCAGTATTTT. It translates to CASSIRLLAALPDTQYF. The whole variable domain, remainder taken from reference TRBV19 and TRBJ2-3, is DGGITQSPKYLFRKEGQNVTLSCEQNLNHDAMYWYRQDPGQGLRLIYYSQIVNDFQKGDIAEGYSVSREKKESFPLTVTSAQKNPTAFYLCASSIRLLAALPDTQYFGPGTRLTVL.

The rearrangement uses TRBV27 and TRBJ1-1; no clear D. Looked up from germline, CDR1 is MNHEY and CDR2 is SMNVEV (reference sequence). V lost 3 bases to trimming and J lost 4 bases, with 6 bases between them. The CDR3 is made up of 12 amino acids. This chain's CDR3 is CASSFSGTEAFF. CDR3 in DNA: TGTGCCAGCAGTTTTAGTGGCACTGAAGCTTTCTTT.

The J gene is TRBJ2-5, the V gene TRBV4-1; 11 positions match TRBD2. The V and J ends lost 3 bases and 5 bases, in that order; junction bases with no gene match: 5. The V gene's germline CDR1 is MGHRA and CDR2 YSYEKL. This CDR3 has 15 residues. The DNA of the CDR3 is TGCGCCAGCAGCCACCCCCCTAGCGGGGGGGAGACCCAGTACTTC. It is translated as CASSHPPSGGETQYF.

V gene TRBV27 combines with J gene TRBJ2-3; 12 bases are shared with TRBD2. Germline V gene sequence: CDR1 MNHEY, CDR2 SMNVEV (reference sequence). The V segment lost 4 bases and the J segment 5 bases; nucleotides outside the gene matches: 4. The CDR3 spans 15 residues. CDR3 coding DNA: TGTGCCAGCAGTTCTAGCGGGGGGGCCGGAGATACGCAGTATTTT. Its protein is CASSSSGGAGDTQYF.

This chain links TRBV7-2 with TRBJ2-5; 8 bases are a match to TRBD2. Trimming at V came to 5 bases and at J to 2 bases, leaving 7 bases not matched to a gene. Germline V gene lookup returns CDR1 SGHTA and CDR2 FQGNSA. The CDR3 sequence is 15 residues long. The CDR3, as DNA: TGTGCCAGCAGCCACCCGGGGGGGGTACAAGAGACCCAGTACTTC. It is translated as CASSHPGGVQETQYF.